A selection of T cell receptor beta chains follows, all from one sample in a study of T cells after yellow fever vaccination. TCRdb recomputed calls from the 5' RACE reads with MiXCR, one row per CDR3 protein. Found here are about 260,000 distinct CDR3 sequences, 10% to 15% of them singletons; the top ten hold around 0.49%. The starting material was CD4+ T cells sorted from PBMCs, obtained 45 days after the yellow fever booster vaccination. The receptors were gathered from a man aged 25 to 40 who received the YFV17D yellow fever vaccine. Both conserved end residues are part of each CDR3. The D gene is left open where the match is weak. Some rows mark clone size as missing; the rest say once, few, many or name a class of expanded clone.

J | size | length | D | V | DNA | CDR3
TRBJ1-2 | few | 17 | - | TRBV3-1 | TGTGCCAGCAGCCAAGGTCTAACCGTCATTAACCCCTATGGCTACACCTTC | CASSQGLTVINPYGYTF
TRBJ2-1 | - | 14 | TRBD1 | TRBV20-1 | TGCAGTGCTTGGGACAGTAGCTCCTACAATGAGCAGTCCTTC | CSAWDSSSYNEQSF
TRBJ1-1 | few | 15 | - | TRBV3-1 | TGTGCCAGCATCACCGCGGGAACTCCTAAGACTGAAGCTTTCTTT | CASITAGTPKTEAFF
TRBJ2-2 | - | 14 | - | TRBV12-3/TRBV12-4 | TGTGCCAGCACTCCGGACAGCCCCACCGGGGAGCTGTTTTTT | CASTPDSPTGELFF
TRBJ2-3 | - | 16 | TRBD2 | TRBV12-3/TRBV12-4 | TGTGCCAGCAGCCCAACGGGAGGGCCTCGCACAGATACGCAGTATTTT | CASSPTGGPRTDTQYF
TRBJ2-1 | few | 10 | - | TRBV20-1 | TGCAGTCCGCACTCGAATGAGCAGTTCTTC | CSPHSNEQFF
TRBJ2-7 | few | 14 | TRBD1 | TRBV20-1 | TGCAGTGCGTACCGGAAAGGGGGCCTATACGAGCAGTACTTC | CSAYRKGGLYEQYF
TRBJ2-2 | many | 15 | TRBD2 | TRBV6-2/TRBV6-3 | TGTGCCAGCAGTCTCCGACTAGCGTCCACCGGGGAGCTGTTTTTT | CASSLRLASTGELFF
TRBJ1-2 | few | 16 | - | TRBV15 | TGTGCCACCAGCCCAGTCGGACTGACCGCAAACTATGGCTACACCTTC | CATSPVGLTANYGYTF
TRBJ1-2 | few | 14 | TRBD1 | TRBV20-1 | TGCAGTGCTAGGGTGGGACAGGGATTCTATGGCTACACCTTC | CSARVGQGFYGYTF